The text below deals with one TCR beta chain. The antigen remains undetermined. These data are taken from a study of blood T cells in healthy people across ages. Study observations and caveats: Per million T cells, TCR beta diversity dropped roughly linearly as age increased. Naive CD4+ cells and diversity were both higher in long-lived donors than in aged donors.

The use of a sample-barcoded 5' primer and a J-beta primer mix characterized a second PCR of roughly 6 to 11 cycles. Each CDR3 protein is one row after TCRdb ran MiXCR on the 5' RACE reads. The table shows roughly 680,000 distinct CDR3 sequences, with 49% occurring only once. Sequencing was done on a sample of blood. The receptor's source is a woman aged 55-69 years in good health.

CDR3 DNA: TGCAGTGCTAGGATGGAACCGTACCAAGAGACCCAGTACTTC. Translating gives CSARMEPYQETQYF. The V gene is TRBV20-1, the J gene TRBJ2-5; D is unclear. Germline V gives CDR1 DFQATT, CDR2 SNEGSKA (reference sequence). The CDR3 has 14 residues. V lost 3 bases and J lost 0, with 11 bases in between.